This note documents a single T cell receptor (beta chain) sequence. Its antigen is unidentified. One end of the junction varies from germline; a read error may be responsible. This CDR3 region has 12 residues. Looked up from germline, CDR1 is SEHNR and CDR2 is FQNEAQ (reference sequence). This record belongs to a study of shared clonotypes between healthy human individuals. Overall study context: Used for every donor were three CD4 naive, three CD4 memory, two CD8 naive and one CD8 memory plate.

Libraries were prepared by immunoSEQ multiplex PCR; TCRdb keeps only in-frame clonotypes and omits some of them. The table lists under 750,000 clones, about two thirds of them singletons. Study-wide points: Roughly 4.7% was the fraction of naive CD4 clonotypes found shared across several donors.

What was sequenced was memory CD4+ T cells sorted from blood. Subset: CD45RA-negative fraction. The clonotype comes from a woman aged 30 to 39 in good health. The chain carries TRBV7-9 and TRBJ1-2; possible D gene TRBD1, 5 bases. CDR3 amino acids: CASSFGGLLSIF. The CDR3 DNA sequence: TGTGCCAGCAGTTTCGGGGGTTTACTCTCGATCTTC.